A single TCR beta chain is shown here with its context. This sample is part of a study of blood T cell repertoires in COVID-19. About the study: Some COVID-19 samples were acute and others convalescent; all came from the United States, Italy and Spain. T cells, B-cell-depleted T cells, or PBMCs provided the cDNA or gDNA that served as material.

Methods used by the authors: Reference gene primer amplification gave estimated nucleated cell counts. Only in-frame clones appear in the TCRdb table, and some are missing; sequencing was by immunoSEQ multiplex PCR. From that table come the V and J calls and clone size; the DNA was used to work out D and trimming. The table records about 190,000 clones, 85% to 90% of them present only once. The V end was cut by 7 bases, the J end by 16 bases, with 17 bases between. The CDR3 runs 11 residues. Germline CDR1 reads MDHEN; CDR2 reads SYDVKM. The rearrangement joins TRBV28 to TRBJ1-5; a weak D match, TRBD1 (6 bases). Material: peripheral blood. The receptor's source is a man aged 35 to 55 with active or convalescent COVID-19. CDR3 in amino acids: CASISRDKHHF. For the CDR3, the DNA is TGTGCCAGCATCTCCCGGGACAAGCACCATTTT.